The TCR beta chain under discussion was sequenced for a study of blood T cell repertoires in COVID-19. About the research overall: Acute-phase and convalescent COVID-19 samples originated in the United States, Italy and Spain. In each case, the material was cDNA or gDNA derived from T cells, B-cell-depleted T cells, or PBMCs.

Germline V lookup: CDR1 SEHNR, CDR2 FQNEAQ (reference sequence). This CDR3 is built from 15 residues. V lost 5 bases to trimming and J lost 0 bases, with 10 bases between them. In the authors' methods: From reference gene primer amplification, estimates of nucleated cell counts were derived. The protocol was immunoSEQ multiplex PCR, while the TCRdb copy is restricted to in-frame clones and leaves out a portion. The DNA was the basis for D and trimming; V, J and clone size are from that table. The data contain over 150,000 clones, under 95% of them singletons. The rearrangement uses TRBV7-9 and TRBJ1-4, with TRBD1 as a possible D gene (5 bases). The sequencing sample was made of peripheral blood. The receptor comes from a man aged 18 to 30 with acute or convalescent COVID-19. The CDR3 reads CASSARDATNEKLFF. The CDR3 DNA follows: TGTGCCAGCAGCGCCAGGGATGCAACTAATGAAAAACTGTTTTTT.